The rows below give T cell receptor beta chains drawn from one sample of a study of shared clonotypes between healthy human individuals. Only in-frame clones appear in the TCRdb table, and some are missing; sequencing was by immunoSEQ multiplex PCR. This sample yields about half a million clones, of which around 80% are seen a single time; about an eighth belongs to the top ten. Sequenced input: PBMCs. These receptor sequences come from a woman aged 40 to 50 in good health. Some clones in this sample may be carry-over from other donors' samples. CDR3s include the opening cysteine and the closing phenylalanine or tryptophan. The order of the fields is CDR3 protein, CDR3 DNA, clone size, V gene, J gene, D gene. The D gene is left open where the match is weak. Expanded clones are given a class, and other clones once, few, many or no size at all.

CDR3: CASSLAPEAYNEQFF; DNA: TGCGCCAGCAGCTTAGCTCCAGAGGCCTACAATGAGCAGTTCTTC; size: NA; V: TRBV7-9; J: TRBJ2-1; D: NA
CDR3: CAWGSGSLYNEQFF; DNA: TGTGCCTGGGGTAGCGGGAGCCTCTACAATGAGCAGTTCTTC; size: NA; V: TRBV30; J: TRBJ2-1; D: TRBD2
CDR3: CASSLAYSYNEKLFF; DNA: TGTGCCAGCAGCTTAGCGTACAGCTATAATGAAAAACTGTTTTTT; size: once; V: TRBV7-2; J: TRBJ1-4; D: NA
CDR3: CASSPRQGANTEAFF; DNA: TGTGCCAGCAGCCCCCGACAGGGTGCGAACACTGAAGCTTTCTTT; size: NA; V: TRBV11-2; J: TRBJ1-1; D: TRBD1
CDR3: CAWTQENYGYTF; DNA: TGTGCCTGGACCCAGGAGAACTATGGCTACACCTTC; size: NA; V: TRBV30; J: TRBJ1-2; D: NA
CDR3: CASSLEGLAGPSYEQYF; DNA: TGTGCCAGCAGTTTAGAGGGACTAGCGGGACCCTCCTACGAGCAGTACTTC; size: NA; V: TRBV27; J: TRBJ2-7; D: TRBD2
CDR3: CASSDWGLAGNTIYF; DNA: TGTGCCAGCAGTGATTGGGGGTTGGCTGGAAACACCATATATTTT; size: NA; V: TRBV2; J: TRBJ1-3; D: NA
CDR3: CASSIPGADTQYF; DNA: TGTGCCAGTAGTATCCCGGGGGCAGATACGCAGTATTTT; size: NA; V: TRBV19; J: TRBJ2-3; D: NA
CDR3: CASSLETGDGYTF; DNA: TGTGCCAGCAGCTTGGAGACAGGGGACGGCTACACCTTC; size: NA; V: TRBV5-4; J: TRBJ1-2; D: TRBD1
CDR3: CASTIRLNNEQFF; DNA: TGTGCCAGTACCATAAGACTAAACAATGAGCAGTTCTTC; size: NA; V: TRBV19; J: TRBJ2-1; D: NA
CDR3: CAWSTPGQALYSNQPQHF; DNA: TGTGCCTGGAGTACGCCGGGACAGGCACTCTATAGCAATCAGCCCCAGCATTTT; size: few; V: TRBV30; J: TRBJ1-5; D: TRBD1
CDR3: CASSPSSGRAATGGELFF; DNA: TGTGCCAGCAGCCCTAGTAGCGGGAGGGCCGCGACGGGCGGGGAGCTGTTTTTT; size: once; V: TRBV7-2; J: TRBJ2-2; D: TRBD2
CDR3: CASSRTGENTEAFF; DNA: TGTGCCAGCTCACGTACAGGGGAAAACACTGAAGCTTTCTTT; size: NA; V: TRBV18; J: TRBJ1-1; D: TRBD1
CDR3: CSFSGTGTYEQYF; DNA: TGCAGCTTCTCCGGGACAGGGACTTACGAGCAGTACTTC; size: NA; V: TRBV29-1; J: TRBJ2-7; D: TRBD1
CDR3: CASSSLGWSGNEQFF; DNA: TGTGCCAGCAGCTCCCTCGGGTGGTCAGGCAATGAGCAGTTCTTC; size: few; V: TRBV7-2; J: TRBJ2-1; D: NA
CDR3: CASSQPGAGNKQFF; DNA: TGTGCCAGCAGCCAGCCGGGGGCGGGAAACAAGCAGTTCTTC; size: NA; V: TRBV14; J: TRBJ2-1; D: NA
CDR3: CASSEFGLGWNSNQPQHF; DNA: TGTGCCAGCAGTGAATTCGGATTGGGATGGAATAGCAATCAGCCCCAGCATTTT; size: NA; V: TRBV6-1; J: TRBJ1-5; D: NA
CDR3: CASSTDRVGRDTQYF; DNA: TGTGCCAGCTCTACGGACAGGGTAGGCAGAGATACGCAGTATTTT; size: NA; V: TRBV18; J: TRBJ2-3; D: TRBD1
CDR3: CASSWVGGSFF; DNA: TGTGCCAGCAGTTGGGTCGGGGGGTCTTTCTTT; size: NA; V: TRBV6-5; J: TRBJ1-1; D: NA
CDR3: CASSLATWSRGGKLFF; DNA: TGTGCCAGCAGCTTGGCCACCTGGTCACGGGGTGGAAAACTGTTTTTT; size: NA; V: TRBV7-2; J: TRBJ1-4; D: NA
CDR3: CASSLTGPNTEAFF; DNA: TGTGCCAGCAGCTTAACTGGGCCTAACACTGAAGCTTTCTTT; size: few; V: TRBV7-2; J: TRBJ1-1; D: NA
CDR3: CAISGGGASPQEGGELFF; DNA: TGTGCCATCAGTGGTGGGGGCGCTAGCCCCCAAGAGGGCGGGGAGCTGTTTTTT; size: NA; V: TRBV10-3; J: TRBJ2-2; D: NA
CDR3: CASSPPSGGVDQPQHF; DNA: TGTGCCAGCTCACCACCCTCGGGGGGCGTAGATCAGCCCCAGCATTTT; size: NA; V: TRBV18; J: TRBJ1-5; D: NA
CDR3: CASSFTSQGAGELFF; DNA: TGTGCCAGCAGCTTCACGTCACAGGGGGCCGGGGAGCTGTTTTTT; size: once; V: TRBV11-2; J: TRBJ2-2; D: TRBD1
CDR3: CASGRGDAEPQHF; DNA: TGTGCTAGTGGCAGGGGGGACGCGGAGCCCCAGCATTTT; size: few; V: TRBV12-5; J: TRBJ1-5; D: TRBD1
CDR3: CASSLMQGADTEAFF; DNA: TGCGCCAGCAGCTTGATGCAGGGGGCGGACACTGAAGCTTTCTTT; size: NA; V: TRBV5-1; J: TRBJ1-1; D: TRBD1
CDR3: CSVIRDSSYEQYF; DNA: TGCAGCGTCATCCGGGACTCCTCCTACGAGCAGTACTTC; size: NA; V: TRBV29-1; J: TRBJ2-7; D: NA
CDR3: CASSYTGAEAFF; DNA: TGTGCCAGCAGTTACACAGGGGCCGAAGCTTTCTTT; size: NA; V: TRBV2; J: TRBJ1-1; D: TRBD1
CDR3: CASSEMAGRGIYEQYF; DNA: TGTGCCAGCAGTGAAATGGCGGGACGGGGAATCTACGAGCAGTACTTC; size: few; V: TRBV2; J: TRBJ2-7; D: NA
CDR3: CASSPRGQGFTEAFF; DNA: TGTGCCAGCAGCCCTCGGGGACAGGGGTTCACTGAAGCTTTCTTT; size: few; V: TRBV7-2; J: TRBJ1-1; D: TRBD1
CDR3: CASSPQTGSGNTIYF; DNA: TGTGCCAGCAGCCCCCAGACAGGGTCTGGAAACACCATATATTTT; size: NA; V: TRBV7-9; J: TRBJ1-3; D: TRBD1
CDR3: CASSLASGNEQYF; DNA: TGTGCTAGCAGCTTGGCTAGCGGCAACGAGCAGTACTTC; size: NA; V: TRBV7-7; J: TRBJ2-7; D: TRBD2
CDR3: CASSPTPGHSSYEQYF; DNA: TGTGCCAGCAGCCCCACTCCGGGACACAGCTCCTACGAGCAGTACTTC; size: once; V: TRBV5-4; J: TRBJ2-7; D: NA
CDR3: CASSYSRGSNTGELFF; DNA: TGTGCCAGCAGTTACTCCCGCGGATCGAACACCGGGGAGCTGTTTTTT; size: NA; V: TRBV6-5; J: TRBJ2-2; D: NA
CDR3: CASSLALAGPYEQYF; DNA: TGTGCCAGCAGCTTAGCACTAGCGGGACCCTACGAGCAGTACTTC; size: NA; V: TRBV11-2; J: TRBJ2-7; D: TRBD2
CDR3: CASSPAGGVYEQYF; DNA: TGTGCCAGCTCCCCCGCGGGAGGTGTCTACGAGCAGTACTTC; size: NA; V: TRBV7-9; J: TRBJ2-7; D: TRBD2
CDR3: CASSSGGFEQYF; DNA: TGTGCCAGCAGCTCAGGGGGGTTCGAGCAGTACTTC; size: NA; V: TRBV11-2; J: TRBJ2-7; D: NA
CDR3: CISGSSYNEQFF; DNA: TGCATCAGCGGGAGCTCCTACAATGAGCAGTTCTTC; size: NA; V: TRBV28; J: TRBJ2-1; D: TRBD2
CDR3: CASSVHLAGGQETQYF; DNA: TGTGCCAGCAGCGTACACTTAGCGGGAGGGCAAGAGACCCAGTACTTC; size: NA; V: TRBV27; J: TRBJ2-5; D: TRBD2